The TCR beta chain under discussion was sequenced for a study of blood T cell repertoires in COVID-19. Study-level information: Samples representing acute and convalescent COVID-19 were sourced from the United States, Italy and Spain.

There are 17 residues in the CDR3. J lost 2 bases, V lost 4 bases, and 6 bases had no gene match. CDR1 and CDR2 from the germline V gene are MRHNA and SNTAGT. Using immunoSEQ multiplex PCR, the repertoire was profiled, and TCRdb retains in-frame clones only, with some absent. This repertoire shows 87,000 or so clones, under 85% found once; its top ten account for approximately 3%. The V and J genes are TRBV6-4 and TRBJ2-6, with TRBD1 matching 9 bases. The sample taken for sequencing was peripheral blood. The TCR comes from a woman of 80 years or more with COVID-19, enrolled during active disease. The CDR3 sequence is CASSASRDRAGANVLTF. The CDR3, as DNA: TGTGCCAGCAGTGCGTCCCGGGACAGGGCTGGGGCCAACGTCCTGACTTTC.